The T cell receptor beta chain described here comes from a study of T cell repertoires in cytomegalovirus infection. At the level of the study: Peptides in the study included HLA-C-restricted and HLA-B-restricted CMV epitopes. Indications of both CMV infection and matching HLA type were provided by public TCR beta signatures.

Via MiXCR, TCRdb re-called the reads, giving one row per CDR3 protein. The table has 700,000 to 850,000 distinct CDR3 sequences, about 33% seen once. Overall study findings and caveats: Ex vivo, HLA-C-restricted CMV-specific TCR beta clonotypes prevailed over the rest of the response.

Unmatched junction bases numbered 3, after V lost 4 bases and J lost 1 base. The CDR3 is 14 residues long. CDR1 is KGHSH and CDR2 is LQKENI in the germline V gene. In regard to this clonotype: Its antigen remains unknown.

V gene TRBV18 combines with J gene TRBJ2-7; 8 nucleotides line up with TRBD1. The specimen was cultured CD8+ T cells from PBMCs, collected from culture after CMV antigen stimulation. This clonotype originated in a human donor in good health (CMV status not recorded). Some clones in this sample may be carry-over from other donors' samples. CDR3: CASSQDRASYEQYV. The CDR3 bases are TGTGCCAGCTCACAGGACAGGGCTTCCTACGAGCAGTACGTC.